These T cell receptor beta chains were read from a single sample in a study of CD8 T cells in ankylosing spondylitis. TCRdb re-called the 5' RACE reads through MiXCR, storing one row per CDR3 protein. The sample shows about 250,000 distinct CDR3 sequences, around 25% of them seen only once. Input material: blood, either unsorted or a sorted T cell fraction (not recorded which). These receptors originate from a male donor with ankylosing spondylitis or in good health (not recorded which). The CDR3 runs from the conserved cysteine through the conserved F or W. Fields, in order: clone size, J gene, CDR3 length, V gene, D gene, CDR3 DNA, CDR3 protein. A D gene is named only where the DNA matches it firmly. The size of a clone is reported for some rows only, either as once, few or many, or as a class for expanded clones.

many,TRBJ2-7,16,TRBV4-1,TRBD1,TGCGCCAGCAGCCAAGTTAGGTACGACAGGGGGGACGAGCAGTACTTC,CASSQVRYDRGDEQYF
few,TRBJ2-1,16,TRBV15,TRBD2,TGTGCCACCAGCAGAGATGGGCTAGCGGGGGACAATGAGCAGTTCTTC,CATSRDGLAGDNEQFF
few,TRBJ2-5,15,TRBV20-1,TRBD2,TGCAGTGCTAGAGATCGTAGCGGGGGGGTAGAGACCCAGTACTTC,CSARDRSGGVETQYF
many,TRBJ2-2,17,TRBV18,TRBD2,TGTGCCAGCTCACCACCGCAGCGGGGGGCCTACACCGGGGAGCTGTTTTTT,CASSPPQRGAYTGELFF
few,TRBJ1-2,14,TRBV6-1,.,TGTGCCAGCAGTGAAGGAGGACTAGACTATGGCTACACCTTC,CASSEGGLDYGYTF
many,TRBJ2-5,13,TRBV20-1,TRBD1,TGCAGTGCTAGCCAGGGGGCCCAAGAGACCCAGTACTTC,CSASQGAQETQYF
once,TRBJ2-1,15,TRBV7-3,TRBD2,TGTGCCAGCAACCTAGCGGGGGGGCCTGGAAATGAGCAGTTCTTC,CASNLAGGPGNEQFF
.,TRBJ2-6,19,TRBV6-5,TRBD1,TGTGCCAGCAGTTACTGGGTCCGACAGGGTCGGGCGGGGGCCAACGTCCTGACTTTC,CASSYWVRQGRAGANVLTF
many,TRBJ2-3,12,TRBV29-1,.,TGCAGCGTTGAATCCGGTGGAGATACGCAGTATTTT,CSVESGGDTQYF
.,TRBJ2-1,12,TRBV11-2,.,TGTGCCAGCAGCTTAACGATAAATGAGCAGTTCTTC,CASSLTINEQFF
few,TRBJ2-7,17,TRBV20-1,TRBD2,TGCAGTGCTAGAGCCCCAATGGGGGCTAGCGGGGGCAGCGAGCAGTACTTC,CSARAPMGASGGSEQYF
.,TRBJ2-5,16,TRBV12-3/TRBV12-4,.,TGTGCCAGCAGTTTAGCTTATTCTGGCGGCGGAGGATTCCAGTACTTC,CASSLAYSGGGGFQYF
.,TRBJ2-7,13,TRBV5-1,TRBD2,TGCGCCAGCAGCAGTAGCGGGGCCTACGAGCAGTACTTC,CASSSSGAYEQYF
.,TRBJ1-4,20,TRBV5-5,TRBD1,TGTGCCAGCAGCTCTAACCTATTAACAGGGGGGTATGCAACTAATGAAAAACTGTTTTTT,CASSSNLLTGGYATNEKLFF
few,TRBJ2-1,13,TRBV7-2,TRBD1,TGTGCCAGCAGCCCGAGGGGGCGGAATGAGCAGTTCTTC,CASSPRGRNEQFF